This is a list of T cell receptor beta chains from one sample in a study of cytomegalovirus exposure and HLA in healthy donors. Only in-frame clones appear in the TCRdb table, and some are missing; sequencing was by immunoSEQ multiplex PCR. The listing contains about 130,000 clones. Material: PBMCs. These receptor sequences come from a man between 18 and 35 years old in good health and CMV-seronegative. The CDR3 runs from the conserved cysteine through the conserved F or W. The D gene is left open where the match is weak.

j_call v_call d_call cdr3_aa cdr3_nt
TRBJ2-3 TRBV9 TRBD2 CASSAGGADGDTQYF TGTGCCAGCAGCGCGGGGGGGGCAGACGGGGATACGCAGTATTTT
TRBJ1-2 TRBV27 NA CASSPLGRGGYTF TGTGCCAGCAGTCCCTTAGGACGCGGGGGCTACACCTTC
TRBJ2-1 TRBV29-1 NA CSVPGLTYNEQFF TGCAGCGTACCGGGACTTACCTACAATGAGCAGTTCTTC
TRBJ1-1 TRBV4-1 NA CASSPQGGRGAFF TGCGCCAGCAGCCCCCAGGGTGGAAGAGGCGCTTTCTTT
TRBJ2-5 TRBV6-1 NA CASSGRWSQETQYF TGTGCCAGCAGTGGGCGGTGGAGCCAAGAGACCCAGTACTTC
TRBJ2-7 TRBV5-5 NA CASSVQGRVASYEQYF TGTGCCAGCAGCGTACAGGGCCGGGTAGCCTCCTACGAGCAGTACTTC
TRBJ2-7 TRBV2 TRBD1 CASRPQGQGAYEQYF TGTGCCAGCAGACCTCAAGGACAGGGGGCCTACGAGCAGTACTTC
TRBJ1-4 TRBV15 TRBD1 CATSRPGQGDEKLFF TGTGCCACCAGCAGACCGGGACAGGGGGATGAAAAACTGTTTTTT
TRBJ2-1 TRBV4-1 TRBD2 CASTIEQSFRGGEQFF TGCGCCAGCACTATTGAACAATCCTTTCGGGGGGGTGAGCAGTTCTTC
TRBJ2-6 TRBV2 TRBD2 CASDLRAGGFGANVLTF TGTGCCAGCGACCTGAGGGCGGGAGGGTTTGGGGCCAACGTCCTGACTTTC
TRBJ1-1 TRBV30 NA CAWSDGWSEAFF TGTGCCTGGAGCGACGGGTGGTCTGAAGCTTTCTTT
TRBJ2-1 TRBV11-2 TRBD2 CASSTYRGDLYNEQFF TGTGCCAGCAGCACCTATCGGGGGGACCTCTACAATGAGCAGTTCTTC
TRBJ1-1 TRBV6-5 NA CASSIQQGATEAFF TGTGCCAGCAGTATTCAACAGGGTGCGACTGAAGCTTTCTTT
TRBJ1-1 TRBV2 TRBD1 CASTFDRDTEAFF TGTGCCAGCACCTTCGACAGGGACACTGAAGCTTTCTTT
TRBJ2-3 TRBV7-9 TRBD2 CASSLGSGRYGYTQYF TGTGCCAGCAGCTTAGGGAGCGGGAGATATGGGTATACGCAGTATTTT
TRBJ2-7 TRBV18 NA CASSPKQGYEQYF TGTGCCAGCTCACCGAAACAGGGCTACGAGCAGTACTTC
TRBJ1-2 TRBV10-2 TRBD1 CASKTGQGYYGYTF TGCGCCAGCAAAACGGGACAGGGATACTATGGCTACACCTTC
TRBJ2-1 TRBV30 TRBD2 CAWSTHVGLAVYNEQFF TGTGCCTGGAGTACCCACGTGGGACTAGCGGTTTACAATGAGCAGTTCTTC
TRBJ2-1 TRBV19 NA CASSIRQGLWNEQFF TGTGCCAGTAGTATACGCCAGGGGCTATGGAATGAGCAGTTCTTC
TRBJ1-1 TRBV18 NA CASSPLQGNTEAFF TGTGCCAGCTCACCGCTACAGGGGAACACTGAAGCTTTCTTT
TRBJ2-7 TRBV7-8 NA CASSLGLISYEQYF TGTGCCAGCAGCTTGGGACTGATATCCTACGAGCAGTACTTC
TRBJ2-5 TRBV27 TRBD1 CASSPTRRTGGNETQYF TGTGCCAGCAGTCCCACACGGAGGACAGGGGGGAACGAGACCCAGTACTTC
TRBJ2-3 TRBV4-1 NA CASSQVDLVTLAGTQYF TGCGCCAGCAGCCAAGTGGATTTAGTCACCCTCGCGGGTACGCAGTATTTT
TRBJ2-2 TRBV28 TRBD2 CATLRGLHTGELFF TGTGCCACACTACGGGGACTACACACCGGGGAGCTGTTTTTT
TRBJ1-1 TRBV5-1 TRBD1 CASRQGPNTEAFF TGCGCCAGCAGACAGGGGCCGAACACTGAAGCTTTCTTT
TRBJ1-2 TRBV18 NA CASSPLHVRGEDGYTF TGTGCCAGCTCACCACTTCACGTCCGGGGGGAGGATGGCTACACCTTC
TRBJ2-5 TRBV9 TRBD2 CASSVGLAGGHLETQYF TGTGCCAGCAGCGTTGGACTAGCGGGGGGGCATTTGGAGACCCAGTACTTC